This entry lists 27 T cell receptor beta chains sequenced from one sample in a study of beta chain features in type 1 diabetes. Study findings and constraints: Patients with Type 1 diabetes showed moderately but significantly shorter TCRB CDR3s in all four CD4+ subsets.

No antigen has been assigned to these receptors. The whole isolated RNA underwent reverse transcription, so sequencing captured expressed TCRB transcripts. Profiling relied on immunoSEQ multiplex PCR, and the TCRdb table lists in-frame clones only, not all of them. The sample has hundreds of thousands of clones, about a tenth seen once; the top ten hold approximately 0.017%. The specimen sequenced was naive CD4+ T cells from blood. All receptors come from a man aged 30 to 45 with type 1 diabetes.

V usage is TRBV4-1 and J usage is TRBJ1-5, with D uncertain. Germline V CDR1 and CDR2: MGHRA, YSYEKL. This CDR3 contains 14 residues. V lost 0 bases and J 9 bases, leaving 12 bases between the germline ends. In nucleotides, the CDR3 is TGCGCCAGCAGCCAAGACCCAGGCCCTGGGCCCCAGCATTTT. This gives the protein CASSQDPGPGPQHF.

The rearrangement links TRBV7-2 to TRBJ2-3; D unclear. The CDR3 consists of 14 residues. Germline CDR1 SGHTA, CDR2 FQGNSA. The ends were cut back, 2 bases at V and 2 bases at J, with 8 bases in the middle. This chain's CDR3 is CASSLSQVTDTQYF. The CDR3 bases are TGTGCCAGCAGCTTAAGCCAGGTCACAGATACGCAGTATTTT.

The chain has TRBV30 and TRBJ2-5, with TRBD1 matching over 10 bases. The J call may be faulty, since TRBJ2-7 better matches the DNA end. Germline values: CDR1 GTSNPN, CDR2 SVGIG (reference sequence). The CDR3 consists of 15 residues. The CDR3 spells CAWSGGQGFSYEQYF. The CDR3 region has the DNA TGTGCCTGGAGTGGGGGACAGGGGTTCTCCTACGAGCAGTACTTC.

This clone was seen only a few times. This rearrangement joins TRBV7-2 to TRBJ1-4, with 7 positions matching TRBD1. Germline V lookup: CDR1 SGHTA, CDR2 FQGNSA. The CDR3 runs 14 residues. V lost 1 base and J lost 5; bases outside the gene matches: 1. The CDR3 sequence is CASSLVTGNEKLFF. As DNA, the CDR3 is TGTGCCAGCAGCTTAGTGACAGGGAATGAAAAACTGTTTTTT.

The V call is TRBV11-1, the J call TRBJ2-7, with D maybe TRBD2 (6 bases). The CDR3 is 14 amino acids. Trimming cost V 4 bases and J 7 bases, with 17 bases left between them. Germline V CDR1 and CDR2: SGHAT, FQDESV (reference sequence). For the CDR3, the DNA is TGTGCCAGCAGCTCCCTTGGAGGGGTTTGGGAGCAGTACTTC. Residues: CASSSLGGVWEQYF.

The CDR3 loop is CASSIRQGNQPQHF. The CDR3 bases are TGTGCCAGTAGTATCCGACAGGGCAATCAGCCCCAGCATTTT. V gene TRBV19 combines with J gene TRBJ1-5; D is possibly TRBD1 (6 bases). With 3 bases removed from V and 2 bases from J, the gap between germline ends came to 8 bases. In germline, CDR1 is LNHDA, CDR2 SQIVND (reference sequence). This CDR3 is built from 14 residues.

The chain joins TRBV5-1 to TRBJ2-7; 8 nucleotides align to TRBD1. In germline, CDR1 is SGHRS, CDR2 YFSETQ. Trimming cost V 4 bases and J 7 bases; bases outside gene matches: 13. This CDR3 has 15 residues. The chain's CDR3 is CASSQDGRGLQEQYF. The CDR3 DNA reads TGCGCCAGCAGCCAGGACGGCAGGGGGCTTCAAGAGCAGTACTTC.

The rearrangement joins TRBV4-3 to TRBJ2-2; D remains ambiguous. Germline CDR1 reads LGHNA; CDR2 reads YSLEER. The V end was cut by 0 bases, the J end by 6 bases, with 8 bases between. The CDR3 spans 14 residues. This chain's CDR3 is CASSQDVRSGELFF. The CDR3 region has the DNA TGCGCCAGCAGCCAAGATGTACGGTCCGGGGAGCTGTTTTTT.

This clone showed up just a few times. The V gene is TRBV9, the J gene TRBJ2-5; no clear D. Trimming cost V 0 bases and J 0 bases, with 15 bases left between them. There are 17 residues in the CDR3. Germline CDR1 SGDLS, CDR2 YYNGEE. The CDR3 coding sequence is TGTGCCAGCAGCGTAGGACAAGGCAGAACGTACCAAGAGACCCAGTACTTC. This translates into CASSVGQGRTYQETQYF.

There are a few counts of this clone. This chain connects TRBV7-8 to TRBJ2-7; tentative D call: TRBD2 (5 bases). This CDR3 is 15 amino acids long. The V gene's germline CDR1 is SGHVS and CDR2 FQNEAQ. The V end was cut by 1 base, the J end by 1 base, with 11 bases between. Here the CDR3 reads CASSLGTLTSYEQYF. The CDR3 DNA reads TGTGCCAGCAGCTTAGGGACTCTGACTTCCTACGAGCAGTACTTC.

CDR3 DNA: TGTGCCAGCAGCTTAGCGGGTGGGCTAGCGAGCGCCAAAAACATTCAGTACTTC. Protein sequence: CASSLAGGLASAKNIQYF. The chain joins TRBV7-2 to TRBJ2-4; TRBD2 might be the D (6 bases). V lost 0 bases and J 1 base, leaving 16 bases between the germline ends. CDR3 length: 18 residues. From germline, CDR1 is SGHTA and CDR2 FQGNSA.

The CDR3 loop is CASSLSGFGLYGYTF. CDR3 DNA: TGTGCCAGCAGCTTATCGGGGTTCGGCCTCTATGGCTACACCTTC. The rearrangement uses TRBV7-9 and TRBJ1-2, with D unresolved. V was clipped by 2 bases and J by 4 bases, with 14 bases between them. CDR1 is SEHNR and CDR2 is FQNEAQ in the germline V gene (reference sequence). This CDR3 has 15 amino acids.

The chain recombines TRBV7-9 with TRBJ1-1; possibly TRBD1 for D (5 bases). V was clipped by 1 base and J by 6 bases, with 15 bases between them. The CDR3 has 15 residues. CDR1 and CDR2 from the germline V gene are SEHNR and FQNEAQ (reference sequence). The CDR3 nucleotides are TGTGCCAGCAGCTTAGGCGTAAGTAAGACAGCTGAAGCTTTCTTT. Its protein product is CASSLGVSKTAEAFF.

This rearrangement joins TRBV7-9 to TRBJ1-1; 7 bases map to TRBD1. Losses at the gene ends were 1 base for V and 11 bases for J; bases not matched to a gene: 10. Germline V gene lookup returns CDR1 SEHNR and CDR2 FQNEAQ (reference sequence). CDR3 length: 14 amino acids. CDR3 nucleotides: TGTGCCAGCAGCTTAGAGGGGGTTGGGGACAGCGCTTTCTTT. Protein product: CASSLEGVGDSAFF.

The chain joins TRBV7-2 to TRBJ1-4; D remains ambiguous. Germline CDR1 SGHTA, CDR2 FQGNSA. The V and J ends lost 3 bases and 4 bases respectively, with 6 bases between them. There are 13 residues in the CDR3. CDR3 sequence reads: CASSFGGNEKLFF. The CDR3 DNA reads as TGTGCCAGCAGCTTTGGCGGTAATGAAAAACTGTTTTTT.

In its sample, this clone was seen a few times. This chain uses TRBV30 with TRBJ2-2; the D gene is possibly TRBD1 (5 bases). CDR1 GTSNPN and CDR2 SVGIG come from the germline V gene (reference sequence). The V end lost 8 bases, the J end lost 2 bases, and 15 bases lay between the germline ends. This CDR3 region has 14 residues. CDR3 coding DNA: TGTGCCCGTGACAGAAGTCTAAACACCGGGGAGCTGTTTTTT. The encoded protein is CARDRSLNTGELFF.

The V and J genes are TRBV4-3 and TRBJ1-5, with D possibly matching TRBD1 (6 bases). CDR1 is LGHNA, CDR2 YSLEER, per germline. Trimming cost V 0 bases and J 7 bases, with 13 bases left between them. CDR3 length: 15 residues. CDR3 nucleotides: TGCGCCAGCAGCCAAGAACTTTACAGGGACCAGCCCCAGCATTTT. This codes for CASSQELYRDQPQHF.

A few counts support this clone. The chain carries TRBV27 and TRBJ2-7, with D perhaps TRBD2 (7 bases). CDR3 size: 16 residues. Looked up from germline, CDR1 is MNHEY and CDR2 is SMNVEV (reference sequence). V lost 2 bases to trimming and J lost 5 bases, with 19 bases between them. The CDR3: CASSLGRGRGNHEQYF. CDR3 sequence (DNA): TGTGCCAGCAGTTTAGGGCGGGGGCGGGGGAACCACGAGCAGTACTTC.

This sequence joins TRBV6-1 and TRBJ2-3, with D maybe TRBD2 (5 bases). The CDR3 sequence is 14 residues long. CDR1 is MNHNS and CDR2 is SASEGT in the germline V gene. Trimming stripped 4 bases from V and 5 bases from J, with 13 bases between. In DNA, the CDR3 is TGTGCCAGCAGTGTGGACTCTTGGGGAGATACGCAGTATTTT. It encodes CASSVDSWGDTQYF.

A few counts support this clone. The rearrangement links TRBV15 to TRBJ2-7, with a tentative D call TRBD1 (7 bases). Per the germline V gene, CDR1 is LNHNV and CDR2 is YYDKDF (reference sequence). This CDR3 is 14 amino acids long. V was cut by 3 bases and J by 5 bases, with 14 bases left in between. The CDR3: CATSSPPRGDEQYF. The CDR3 DNA sequence: TGTGCCACCAGCAGCCCACCCAGGGGGGACGAGCAGTACTTC.

The chain links TRBV28 to TRBJ2-1, with D maybe TRBD2 (6 bases). This CDR3 has 14 residues. V gave up 7 bases and J gave up 0 bases, with 10 bases separating them. Germline lookup yields CDR1 MDHEN and CDR2 SYDVKM. CDR3 region: CASIPTSSYNEQFF. The CDR3 DNA reads TGTGCCAGCATTCCGACTAGCTCCTACAATGAGCAGTTCTTC.

V usage is TRBV29-1 and J usage is TRBJ1-1, with 9 bases aligning to TRBD1. The CDR3 is 14 residues long. With 5 bases clipped from V and 5 bases from J, the junction kept 9 bases outside the gene matches. From germline, CDR1 is SQVTM and CDR2 ANQGSEA. The DNA of the CDR3 is TGCAGCGTTCATCGACAGGGGGAATGGACTGAAGCTTTCTTT. Translating gives CSVHRQGEWTEAFF.

The rearrangement links TRBV5-1 to TRBJ2-3; the D gene is possibly TRBD1 (5 bases). V was shortened by 2 bases and J by 3 bases, with 7 bases between the two germline ends. The CDR3 sequence is 13 residues long. Germline CDR1 SGHRS, CDR2 YFSETQ. This chain's CDR3 is CASSFRQTDTQYF. CDR3 nucleotide sequence: TGCGCCAGCAGCTTTCGACAGACAGATACGCAGTATTTT.

This clone has a handful of counts. The rearrangement links TRBV4-1 to TRBJ2-3; maybe TRBD2 (6 bases). The CDR3 is 12 residues long. Germline V CDR1 and CDR2: MGHRA, YSYEKL. The V gene lost 3 bases and the J gene lost 6 bases, with 7 bases spanning the gap. The CDR3 DNA is TGCGCCAGCAGCCACGGAGGGGATACGCAGTATTTT. Its protein is CASSHGGDTQYF.

This clone occurred a few times. This rearrangement joins TRBV19 to TRBJ2-1; 9 bases align to TRBD2. The CDR3 runs 17 residues. Looked up from germline, CDR1 is LNHDA and CDR2 is SQIVND (reference sequence). V dropped 5 bases and J dropped 1; count of bases not matched to a gene: 9. CDR3 residues: CASSGTRSGGSYNEQFF. CDR3 nucleotide sequence: TGTGCCAGTAGTGGGACAAGGAGCGGGGGGTCCTACAATGAGCAGTTCTTC.

This clone was seen a few times. The V call is TRBV15, the J call TRBJ2-5; a possible D gene is TRBD1 (5 bases). Germline-derived CDR1 and CDR2 are LNHNV and YYDKDF (reference sequence). The germline V and J ends were trimmed by 0 bases and 0 bases, with 8 bases remaining between them. This CDR3 has 15 residues. The CDR3 spells CATSRDRQYQETQYF. The CDR3 coding sequence is TGTGCCACCAGCAGAGACAGACAGTACCAAGAGACCCAGTACTTC.

This chain joins TRBV9 and TRBJ1-1; D is possibly TRBD1 (6 bases). CDR3 size: 14 residues. Between the trimmed V and J ends, which lost 3 bases and 11 bases, there was a span of 20 bases. Germline V gene data show CDR1 as SGDLS and CDR2 as YYNGEE. The DNA for the CDR3 is TGTGCCAGCAGCGCTCCAGGGGATGGGGCCGGGGCTTTCTTT. Its translation is CASSAPGDGAGAFF. Variable domain in full (rest from reference TRBV9 and TRBJ1-1): DSGVTQTPKHLITATGQRVTLRCSPRSGDLSVYWYQQSLDQGLQFLIQYYNGEERAKGNILERFSAQQFPDLHSELNLSSLELGDSALYFCASSAPGDGAGAFFGQGTRLTVV.